This TCR beta chain was identified during a study of T cell repertoires in cytomegalovirus infection. MiXCR, applied by TCRdb to the reads, yields one record per CDR3 protein. Among 250,000 or so distinct CDR3 sequences, 8% to 9.5% were seen once, and the ten largest hold about 15%. General observations from the study: Public TCR beta family frequency separated CMV-and-HLA carriers, including in an independent cohort.

Comment on this clonotype: Its antigen is currently unknown.

Germline V gene sequence: CDR1 MNHEY, CDR2 SMNVEV (reference sequence). The germline V and J ends were trimmed by 3 bases and 2 bases, with 8 bases remaining between them. This CDR3 region has 15 residues. The specimen sequenced was PBMCs. The chain combines TRBV27 with TRBJ2-6, with D unresolved. This clonotype originated in a human donor in good health (CMV status not recorded). Some clones in this sample may be carry-over from other donors' samples. As DNA, the CDR3 is TGTGCCAGCAGTTTCCTCCAGGCTGGGGCCAACGTCCTGACTTTC. Its protein product is CASSFLQAGANVLTF.